This T cell receptor beta chain comes out of a study of T cells in Graves' hyperthyroidism and ophthalmopathy. Study-wide context: Sampling of peripheral blood happened at initial diagnosis, prior to any treatment. Study results and caveats: Ophthalmopathy, which appeared later, was predicted by the model a median approximately 6.7 months before onset. Most clonotypes expanded in the thyroid (above 0.001) were also present in blood.

From RNA transcripts, TCR beta CDR3 regions were amplified. Researchers ran a first-round RT-PCR on the TCR CDR3 using the HTBI primer set. TCRdb re-analysed the multiplex PCR reads in MiXCR, keeping a single row per CDR3 protein. The repertoire includes around 450,000 distinct CDR3 sequences, approximately 15% of them detected once, and 7.5% to 9% sits in the top ten. Germline V lookup: CDR1 MRHNA, CDR2 SNTAGT. V lost 3 bases to trimming and J lost 0 bases, with 9 bases between them. The length of the CDR3 is 15 residues. This clonotype was observed at least ten times. No antigen is known for it. PBMCs were obtained from 10 ml fresh peripheral blood.

The chain recombines TRBV6-4 with TRBJ2-1; D tentatively reads TRBD1 or TRBD2 (5 bases each). The sequence came from a woman between 18 and 29 years old with Graves' hyperthyroidism. Sequencing was done on a sample of blood. CDR3 protein: CASSEQEDSYNEQFF. CDR3 in DNA: TGTGCCAGCAGTGAACAGGAGGACTCCTACAATGAGCAGTTCTTC.